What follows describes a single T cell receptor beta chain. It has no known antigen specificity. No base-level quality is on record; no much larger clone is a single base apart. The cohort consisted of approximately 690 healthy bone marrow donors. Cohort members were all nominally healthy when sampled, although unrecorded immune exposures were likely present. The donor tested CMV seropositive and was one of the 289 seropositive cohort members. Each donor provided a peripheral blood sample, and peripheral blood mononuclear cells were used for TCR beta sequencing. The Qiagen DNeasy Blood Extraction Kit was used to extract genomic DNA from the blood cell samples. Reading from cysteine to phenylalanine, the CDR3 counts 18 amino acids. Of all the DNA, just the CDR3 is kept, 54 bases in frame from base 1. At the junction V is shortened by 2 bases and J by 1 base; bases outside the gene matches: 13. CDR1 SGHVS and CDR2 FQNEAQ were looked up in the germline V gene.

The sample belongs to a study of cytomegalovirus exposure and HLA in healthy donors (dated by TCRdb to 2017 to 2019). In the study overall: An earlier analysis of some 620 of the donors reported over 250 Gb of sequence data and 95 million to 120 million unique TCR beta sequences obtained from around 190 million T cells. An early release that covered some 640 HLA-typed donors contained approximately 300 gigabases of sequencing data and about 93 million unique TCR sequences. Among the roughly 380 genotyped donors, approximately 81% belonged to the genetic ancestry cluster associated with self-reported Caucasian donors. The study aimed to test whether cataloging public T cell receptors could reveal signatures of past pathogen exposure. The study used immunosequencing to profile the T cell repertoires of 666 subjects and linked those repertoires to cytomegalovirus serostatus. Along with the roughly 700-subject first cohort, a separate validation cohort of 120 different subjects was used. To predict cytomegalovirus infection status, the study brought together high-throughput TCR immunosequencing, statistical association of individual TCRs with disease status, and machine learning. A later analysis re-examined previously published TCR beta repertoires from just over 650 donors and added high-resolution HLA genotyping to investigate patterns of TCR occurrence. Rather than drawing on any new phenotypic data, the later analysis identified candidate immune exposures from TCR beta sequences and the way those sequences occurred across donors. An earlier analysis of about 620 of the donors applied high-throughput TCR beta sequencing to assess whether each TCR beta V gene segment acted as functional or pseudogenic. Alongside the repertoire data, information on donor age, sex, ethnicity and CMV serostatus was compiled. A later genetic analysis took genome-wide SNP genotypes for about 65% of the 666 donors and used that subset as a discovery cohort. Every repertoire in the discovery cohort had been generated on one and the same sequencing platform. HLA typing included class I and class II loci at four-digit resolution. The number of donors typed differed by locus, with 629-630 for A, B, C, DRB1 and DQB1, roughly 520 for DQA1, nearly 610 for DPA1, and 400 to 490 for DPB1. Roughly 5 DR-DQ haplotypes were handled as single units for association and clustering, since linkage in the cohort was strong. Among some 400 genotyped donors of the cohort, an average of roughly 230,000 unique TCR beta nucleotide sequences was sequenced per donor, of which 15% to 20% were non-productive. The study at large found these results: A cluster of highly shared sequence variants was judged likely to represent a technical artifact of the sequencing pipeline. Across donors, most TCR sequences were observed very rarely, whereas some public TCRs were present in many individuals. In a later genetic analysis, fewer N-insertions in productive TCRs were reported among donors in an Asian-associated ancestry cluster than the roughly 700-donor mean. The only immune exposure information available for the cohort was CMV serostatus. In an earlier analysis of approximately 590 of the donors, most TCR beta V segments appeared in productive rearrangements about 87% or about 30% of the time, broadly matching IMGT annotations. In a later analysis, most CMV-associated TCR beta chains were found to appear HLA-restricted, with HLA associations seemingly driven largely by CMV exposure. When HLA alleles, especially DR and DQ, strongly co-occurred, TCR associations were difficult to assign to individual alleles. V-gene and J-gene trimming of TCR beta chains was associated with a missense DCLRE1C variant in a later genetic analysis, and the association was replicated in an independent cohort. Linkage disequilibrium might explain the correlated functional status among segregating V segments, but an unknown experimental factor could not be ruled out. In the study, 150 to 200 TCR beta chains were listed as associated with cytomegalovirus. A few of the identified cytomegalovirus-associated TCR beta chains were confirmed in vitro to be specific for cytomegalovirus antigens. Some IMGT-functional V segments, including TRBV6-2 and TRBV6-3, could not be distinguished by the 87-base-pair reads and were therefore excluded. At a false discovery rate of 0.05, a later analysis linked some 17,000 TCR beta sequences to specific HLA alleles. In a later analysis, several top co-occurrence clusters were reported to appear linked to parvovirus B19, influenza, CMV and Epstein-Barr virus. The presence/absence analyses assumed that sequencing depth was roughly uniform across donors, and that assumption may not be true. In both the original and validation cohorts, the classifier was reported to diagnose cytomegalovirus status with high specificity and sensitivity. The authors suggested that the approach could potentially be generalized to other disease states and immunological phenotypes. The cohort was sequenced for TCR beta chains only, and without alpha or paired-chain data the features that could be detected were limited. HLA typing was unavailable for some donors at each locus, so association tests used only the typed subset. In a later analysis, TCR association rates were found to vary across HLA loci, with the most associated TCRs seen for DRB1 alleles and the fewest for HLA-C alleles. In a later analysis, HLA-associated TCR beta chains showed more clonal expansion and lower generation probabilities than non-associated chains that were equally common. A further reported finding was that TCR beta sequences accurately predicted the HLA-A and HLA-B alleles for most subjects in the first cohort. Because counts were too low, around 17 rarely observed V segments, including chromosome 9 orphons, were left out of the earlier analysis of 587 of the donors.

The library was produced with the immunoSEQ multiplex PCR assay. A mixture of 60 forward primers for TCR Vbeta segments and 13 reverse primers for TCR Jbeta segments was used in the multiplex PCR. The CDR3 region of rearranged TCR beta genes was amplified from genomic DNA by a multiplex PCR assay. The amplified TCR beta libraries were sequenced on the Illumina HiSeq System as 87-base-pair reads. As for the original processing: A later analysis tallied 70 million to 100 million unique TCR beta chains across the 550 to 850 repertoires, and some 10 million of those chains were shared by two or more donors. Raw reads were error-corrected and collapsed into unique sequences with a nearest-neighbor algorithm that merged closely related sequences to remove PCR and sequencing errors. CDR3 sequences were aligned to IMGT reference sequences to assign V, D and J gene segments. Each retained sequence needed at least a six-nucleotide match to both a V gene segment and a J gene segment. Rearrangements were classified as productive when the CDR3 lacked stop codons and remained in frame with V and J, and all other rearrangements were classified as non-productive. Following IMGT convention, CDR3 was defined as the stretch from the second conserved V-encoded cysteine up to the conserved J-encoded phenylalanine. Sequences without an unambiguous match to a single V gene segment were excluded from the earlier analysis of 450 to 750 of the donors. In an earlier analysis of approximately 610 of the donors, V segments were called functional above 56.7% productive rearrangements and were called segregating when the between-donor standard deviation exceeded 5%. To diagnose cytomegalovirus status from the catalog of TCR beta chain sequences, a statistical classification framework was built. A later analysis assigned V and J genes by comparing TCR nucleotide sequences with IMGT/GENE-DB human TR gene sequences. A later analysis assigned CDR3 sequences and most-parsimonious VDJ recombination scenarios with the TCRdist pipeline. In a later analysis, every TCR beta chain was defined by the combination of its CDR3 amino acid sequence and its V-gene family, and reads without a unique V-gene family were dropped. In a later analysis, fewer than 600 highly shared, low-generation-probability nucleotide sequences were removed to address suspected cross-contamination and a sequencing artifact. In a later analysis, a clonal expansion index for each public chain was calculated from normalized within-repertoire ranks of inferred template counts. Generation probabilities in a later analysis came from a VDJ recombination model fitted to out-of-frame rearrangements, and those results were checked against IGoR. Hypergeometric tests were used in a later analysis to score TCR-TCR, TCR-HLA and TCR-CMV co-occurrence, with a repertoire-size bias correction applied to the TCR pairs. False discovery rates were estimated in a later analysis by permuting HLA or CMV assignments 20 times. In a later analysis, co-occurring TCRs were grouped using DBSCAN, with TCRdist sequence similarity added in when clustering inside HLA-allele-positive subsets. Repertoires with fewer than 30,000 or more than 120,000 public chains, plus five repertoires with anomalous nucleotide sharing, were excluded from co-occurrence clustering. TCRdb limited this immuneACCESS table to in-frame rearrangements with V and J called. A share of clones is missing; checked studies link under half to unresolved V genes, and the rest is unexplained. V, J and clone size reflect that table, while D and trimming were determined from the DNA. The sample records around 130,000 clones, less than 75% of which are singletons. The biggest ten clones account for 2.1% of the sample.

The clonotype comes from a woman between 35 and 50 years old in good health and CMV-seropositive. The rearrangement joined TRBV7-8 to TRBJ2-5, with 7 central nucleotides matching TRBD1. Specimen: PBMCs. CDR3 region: CASSLRVNRGALQETQYF. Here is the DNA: TGTGCCAGCAGCTTACGGGTCAACAGGGGAGCCCTCCAAGAGACCCAGTACTTC.